The 8 T cell receptor beta chains below were found in one sample sequenced in a study of regulatory T cells in long-lasting Graves disease. As to time point: newly diagnosed GD, antithyroid drugs for less than 3 months. The TCR library was made from RNA extracted from PBMCs. Both iRepertoire HTBI primers and Arm-PCR of CDR3 regions were used to build the TCR beta libraries. TCRdb ran MiXCR on the multiplex PCR reads and lists one entry per CDR3 protein. The table lists 350,000 to 450,000 distinct CDR3 sequences, about a sixth of them singletons, with about 32% in the top ten. The data also belong to a second study, concerning T cells in Graves' hyperthyroidism and ophthalmopathy.

The sample in question was peripheral blood mononuclear cells (PBMCs), obtained at new diagnosis, from a patient treated with antithyroid drugs. The receptors come from a man aged 40-55 years with Graves disease.

This clonotype was seen at least ten times. The rearrangement links TRBV7-9 to TRBJ2-5, with 13 bases lining up with TRBD2. The CDR3 sequence is 18 residues long. Germline V lookup: CDR1 SEHNR, CDR2 FQNEAQ (reference sequence). The ends lost 5 bases at V and 0 bases at J; junction bases unmatched: 9. The CDR3 DNA follows: TGTGCCAGCAGCAACAGACTAGCGGGGGGATCGTACCAAGAGACCCAGTACTTC. Protein product: CASSNRLAGGSYQETQYF.

This clonotype was detected many times. V usage is TRBV28 and J usage is TRBJ2-7; possible D gene TRBD1, 6 bases. Germline CDR1 reads MDHEN; CDR2 reads SYDVKM. This CDR3 contains 12 residues. V shed 2 bases and J shed 6 bases, with 8 bases lying between them. CDR3 residues: CASSLQGIEQYF. CDR3 coding DNA: TGTGCCAGCAGTTTACAGGGGATCGAGCAGTACTTC. The variable domain in full, with the rest retrieved from reference TRBV28 and TRBJ2-7, is DVKVTQSSRYLVKRTGEKVFLECVQDMDHENMFWYRQDPGLGLRLIYFSYDVKMKEKGDIPEGYSVSREKKERFSLILESASTNQTSMYLCASSLQGIEQYFGPGTRLTVT.

About this clonotype itself: Germline is not matched at one junction end, which may reflect a read error. The gene calls are TRBV7-9 and TRBJ2-7; perhaps TRBD2 as D (5 bases). Germline values: CDR1 SEHNR, CDR2 FQNEAQ (reference sequence). This CDR3 has 13 residues. In DNA, the CDR3 is TGTGCCAGCAGGCCGACGGGGTCCTACGAGCGGTACTTC. Its translation: CASRPTGSYERYF.

There are many counts of this clonotype. This chain connects TRBV5-1 to TRBJ2-3, with a weak D call TRBD1 (5 bases). Germline V CDR1 and CDR2: SGHRS, YFSETQ. The ends were cut back, 0 bases at V and 2 bases at J, with 13 bases in the middle. The CDR3 sequence is 16 residues long. CDR3 DNA sequence: TGCGCCAGCAGCTTGGTCGACAGAACCTACACAGATACGCAGTATTTT. Translation: CASSLVDRTYTDTQYF.

Comment on this clonotype: The final CDR3 position lacks the conserved phenylalanine or tryptophan, pointing to a likely read error. The chain has TRBV19 and TRBJ1-6, with D tentatively TRBD1 (6 bases). The CDR3 extends over 13 amino acids. Deletions cut 11 bases from V and 6 bases from J, with 14 bases between. Germline V gene data show CDR1 as LNHDA and CDR2 as SQIVND (reference sequence). The CDR3 nucleotides are TGTGCCGGCGGGGGCAGCCTTAATTCACCCCTCCACTCT. It translates to CAGGGSLNSPLHS.

The J gene is TRBJ1-2, the V gene TRBV18; unclear D gene. Per germline, CDR1 KGHSH and CDR2 LQKENI. The V end was cut by 1 base, the J end by 5 bases, with 11 bases between. This CDR3 has 14 residues. This CDR3 reads CASSPLSAEYGYTF. CDR3 nucleotides: TGTGCCAGCTCACCACTCTCCGCTGAGTATGGCTACACCTTC.

This clonotype came up many times. This sequence joins TRBV20-1 and TRBJ2-7, with D perhaps matching TRBD2 (5 bases). The CDR3 is 11 amino acids. Trimming removed 7 bases at V and 4 bases at J, with 11 bases between. Germline lookup yields CDR1 DFQATT and CDR2 SNEGSKA (reference sequence). CDR3 sequence: CSGASKYEQYF. In DNA form, the CDR3 reads TGCAGTGGTGCTAGCAAGTACGAGCAGTACTTC.

This chain connects TRBV5-1 to TRBJ2-6; D gene uncertain. CDR1 and CDR2 (germline): SGHRS, YFSETQ. CDR3 size: 16 residues. The germline V and J ends were trimmed by 3 bases and 0 bases, with 10 bases remaining between them. The CDR3 DNA sequence: TGCGCCAGCAGCTCTCGGGTGTTCTCTGGGGCCAACGTCCTGACTTTC. This translates into CASSSRVFSGANVLTF.